The 32 T cell receptor beta chains below were found in one sample sequenced in a study of long-term antiretroviral therapy in people with HIV. The run of the v3.0 immunoSEQ assay was at survey level. The table came from immunoSEQ multiplex PCR; TCRdb's copy has only in-frame clones and leaves some out. The sample lists 35,000 to 45,000 clones; roughly four fifths were seen once. The material sequenced was unsorted PBMCs, taken 1 year after starting antiretroviral therapy. These receptors were obtained from a man younger than 35 with HIV.

V is TRBV2 and J is TRBJ1-3; D remains unclear. V shed 4 bases and J shed 0 bases, with 10 bases lying between them. This CDR3 comprises 15 residues. Per the germline V gene, CDR1 is SNHLY and CDR2 is FYNNEI. The CDR3 DNA reads as TGTGCCAGCAGTGCGGGCAGGAGCTCTGGAAACACCATATATTTT. It codes for CASSAGRSSGNTIYF.

This rearrangement joins TRBV10-2 to TRBJ1-1; no firm D call. CDR1 WSHSY and CDR2 SAAADI come from the germline V gene. V lost 2 bases and J 5 bases, leaving 6 bases between the germline ends. The CDR3 totals 12 residues. The CDR3 loop reads CASSEGRTEAFF. In DNA form, the CDR3 reads TGCGCCAGCAGTGAGGGAAGGACTGAAGCTTTCTTT.

The genes are TRBV7-9 and TRBJ2-3; 8 bases align to TRBD1. CDR1 and CDR2 (germline): SEHNR, FQNEAQ (reference sequence). There are 15 residues in the CDR3. With 5 bases clipped from V and 2 bases from J, the junction kept 6 bases outside the gene matches. The CDR3 region has the DNA TGTGCCAGCAGCACGGACAGGGAGGACACAGATACGCAGTATTTT. Translation: CASSTDREDTDTQYF.

This clone was seen a handful of times. The V gene is TRBV5-4, the J gene TRBJ2-7; 9 nucleotides agree with TRBD1. The CDR3 has 14 amino acids. Germline V gives CDR1 SGHNT, CDR2 YYREEE (reference sequence). V dropped 4 bases and J dropped 4; count of bases not matched to a gene: 6. The CDR3 nucleotides read TGTGCCAGCAGCAGGGACAGGGCAGCTTACGAGCAGTACTTC. Protein product: CASSRDRAAYEQYF.

This chain links TRBV7-9 with TRBJ1-1; 8 bases are a match to TRBD1. The CDR3 has 15 amino acids. Germline lookup yields CDR1 SEHNR and CDR2 FQNEAQ (reference sequence). Germline trimming cut 4 bases from V and 3 bases from J; bases unmatched to any gene: 7. CDR3 region: CASSSRQGRHTEAFF. The CDR3 DNA reads as TGTGCCAGCAGCTCTAGACAGGGGAGGCACACTGAAGCTTTCTTT.

The chain links TRBV27 to TRBJ2-7, with D possibly TRBD1 on 5 matching bases. Deletions cut 5 bases from V and 2 bases from J, with 10 bases between. Germline CDR1 and CDR2: MNHEY and SMNVEV (reference sequence). The CDR3 has 13 amino acids. CDR3 sequence (DNA): TGTGCCAGCAGTCAGGGTCCTACCTACGAGCAGTACTTC. It translates to CASSQGPTYEQYF.

V and J are TRBV5-6 and TRBJ2-7; 10 bases fit TRBD1. Germline CDR1 SGHDT, CDR2 YYEEEE. V lost 3 bases, J lost 6 bases, and 3 bases stayed unmatched. The CDR3 runs 13 residues. The DNA of the CDR3 is TGTGCCAGCAGCTCCGGGACAGGGGTCGAGCAGTACTTC. Protein product: CASSSGTGVEQYF.

The chain uses TRBV9 and TRBJ2-5; D gene uncertain. Germline loops: CDR1 SGDLS, CDR2 YYNGEE. V lost 0 bases and J 2 bases, leaving 8 bases between the germline ends. This CDR3 has 14 residues. CDR3 in DNA: TGTGCCAGCAGCGTAGTTGGTTCTCAAGAGACCCAGTACTTC. Protein sequence: CASSVVGSQETQYF.

The sample holds a few counts of this clone. The chain carries TRBV14 and TRBJ2-7; the D gene is possibly TRBD2 (6 bases). The V end was cut by 7 bases, the J end by 1 base, with 11 bases between. The germline V gene has CDR1 SGHDN and CDR2 FVKESK. This CDR3 spans 13 amino acids. CDR3 nucleotides: TGTGCCAGCACCCTGGGGGGTTCCTACGAGCAGTACTTC. It translates to CASTLGGSYEQYF.

This chain joins TRBV28 and TRBJ2-3, with 8 bases aligning to TRBD2. Losses at the gene ends were 6 bases for V and 4 bases for J; bases not matched to a gene: 6. CDR1 is MDHEN, CDR2 SYDVKM, per germline. This CDR3 has 14 amino acids. The CDR3 DNA follows: TGTGCCAGCAGCTCAGCGGGGGAAGCAGATACGCAGTATTTT. Translating it yields CASSSAGEADTQYF. Using reference TRBV28 and TRBJ2-3 for the parts outside the CDR3, the full variable domain is DVKVTQSSRYLVKRTGEKVFLECVQDMDHENMFWYRQDPGLGLRLIYFSYDVKMKEKGDIPEGYSVSREKKERFSLILESASTNQTSMYLCASSSAGEADTQYFGPGTRLTVL.

In this sample, this clone turned up once. The chain uses TRBV7-8 and TRBJ2-1; no clear D gene. CDR3 size: 15 residues. The germline CDR1 and CDR2 sequences are SGHVS and FQNEAQ. V was trimmed by 4 bases and J by 4 bases, leaving 14 bases between them. Written as DNA, the CDR3 is TGTGCCAGCAGCTCCAATCCCTCCCAGTACAATGAGCAGTTCTTC. It encodes CASSSNPSQYNEQFF.

The rearrangement links TRBV9 to TRBJ2-5; 7 nucleotides match TRBD2. Germline values: CDR1 SGDLS, CDR2 YYNGEE. J gave up 5 bases and V 2 bases, and 9 bases lay outside the gene matches. This CDR3 is built from 15 residues. The CDR3 sequence: CASSVGLVVTETQYF. DNA of the CDR3: TGTGCCAGCAGCGTTGGACTAGTGGTTACGGAGACCCAGTACTTC.

The chain is built from TRBV25-1 and TRBJ2-7; D is possibly TRBD2 (6 bases). Trimming took off 3 bases at V and 0 bases at J, with 15 bases between the two ends. The germline V gene encodes CDR1 MGHDK and CDR2 SYGVNS. This CDR3 has 16 amino acids. This chain's CDR3 is CASSDPGSPSSYEQYF. CDR3 bases: TGTGCCAGCAGTGACCCCGGGAGTCCTAGCTCCTACGAGCAGTACTTC.

This chain connects TRBV29-1 to TRBJ2-7; D not certain. Germline assignment: CDR1 SQVTM and CDR2 ANQGSEA. This CDR3 contains 11 residues. Trimming pared 5 bases from V and 0 bases from J, leaving 5 bases between. CDR3 region: CSVFVSYEQYF. The CDR3 DNA reads TGCAGCGTTTTTGTCTCCTACGAGCAGTACTTC.

This sequence joins TRBV5-1 and TRBJ2-1; 8 nucleotides agree with TRBD2. The V gene's germline CDR1 is SGHRS and CDR2 YFSETQ. Trimming at V came to 1 base and at J to 1 base, leaving 1 base not matched to a gene. The CDR3 contains 15 residues. DNA of the CDR3: TGCGCCAGCAGCTTGACTAGCGGTTCCTACAATGAGCAGTTCTTC. It translates to CASSLTSGSYNEQFF.

This sequence joins TRBV6-5 and TRBJ1-1, with TRBD1 as a possible D gene (5 bases). V shed 3 bases and J shed 5 bases, with 10 bases lying between them. Germline V CDR1 and CDR2: MNHEY, SVGAGI. The CDR3 is 13 residues long. The CDR3 nucleotides read TGTGCCAGCAGTTATGGGGGTAAGACTGAAGCTTTCTTT. Its protein product is CASSYGGKTEAFF.

This clone appeared once. The chain links TRBV29-1 to TRBJ2-7; the D is unclear. The CDR3 consists of 13 residues. CDR1 and CDR2 from the germline V gene are SQVTM and ANQGSEA. The germline V and J ends were trimmed by 7 bases and 1 base, with 14 bases remaining between them. The CDR3 bases are TGCAGCGCCGAGCTAGGGAAATCCTACGAGCAGTACTTC. Translation: CSAELGKSYEQYF.

This rearrangement joins TRBV20-1 to TRBJ1-1; D gene unclear. The germline V gene has CDR1 DFQATT and CDR2 SNEGSKA (reference sequence). This CDR3 region has 11 residues. V lost 3 bases to trimming and J lost 5 bases, with 7 bases between them. The CDR3 DNA sequence: TGCAGTGCTAGGGGTGGGACTGAAGCTTTCTTT. Translated: CSARGGTEAFF.

This clone was counted between two and nine times. J is TRBJ2-7 and V is TRBV9; 7 bases fit TRBD1. Germline assignment: CDR1 SGDLS and CDR2 YYNGEE. The J segment lost 3 bases and the V segment lost 0 bases, leaving 3 bases of the junction unmatched. This CDR3 is 14 amino acids long. For the CDR3, the DNA is TGTGCCAGCAGCGTAGGACAGGGATTCTACGAGCAGTACTTC. This codes for CASSVGQGFYEQYF.

This clone was counted a few times. The genes are TRBV4-1 and TRBJ2-1; tentative D call: TRBD1 (6 bases). Per the germline V gene, CDR1 is MGHRA and CDR2 is YSYEKL. This CDR3 has 17 residues. V dropped 7 bases and J dropped 2 bases, with 21 bases sitting between them. CDR3 sequence (DNA): TGCGCCAGCATCTCAACAGGGCCCTATGTCCCCTACAATGAGCAGTTCTTC. It specifies CASISTGPYVPYNEQFF.

The gene calls are TRBV5-4 and TRBJ2-1, with 11 bases aligning to TRBD1. V shed 4 bases and J 2 bases; nucleotides not matched to a gene: 2. The germline gives CDR1 SGHNT, CDR2 YYREEE (reference sequence). The CDR3 has 15 amino acids. CDR3 nucleotide sequence: TGTGCCAGCAGCAAGGGACAGGGGGCCTACAATGAGCAGTTCTTC. It is translated as CASSKGQGAYNEQFF.

The table lists this clone with a count of one. V usage is TRBV6-5 and J usage is TRBJ2-7; tentative D call: TRBD2 (5 bases). CDR3 length equals 15 residues. V lost 0 bases and J 0 bases, leaving 9 bases between the germline ends. Germline V CDR1 and CDR2: MNHEY, SVGAGI. CDR3 DNA: TGTGCCAGCAGTTACTCCCGGAGGATCTCCTACGAGCAGTACTTC. This sequence encodes CASSYSRRISYEQYF.

This clone appeared a few times. The CDR3 loop reads CASSKRELAALHIQYF. The CDR3 DNA reads TGTGCCAGCAGCAAACGGGAGCTAGCGGCTTTACACATTCAGTACTTC. The chain uses TRBV21-1 and TRBJ2-4; the table calls TRBD2, which could not be checked here. TRBV21-1 constitutes a pseudogene. The CDR3 runs to 16 residues.

This chain uses TRBV28 with TRBJ2-7; a possible D gene is TRBD2 (6 bases). The V gene lost 3 bases and the J gene lost 5 bases, with 14 bases spanning the gap. The germline gives CDR1 MDHEN, CDR2 SYDVKM. The CDR3 totals 14 residues. The DNA for the CDR3 is TGTGCCAGCAGTTTTAGGGCGGGACGGGACGAGCAGTACTTC. This gives the protein CASSFRAGRDEQYF. Full variable domain (remainder filled in from reference TRBV28 and TRBJ2-7): DVKVTQSSRYLVKRTGEKVFLECVQDMDHENMFWYRQDPGLGLRLIYFSYDVKMKEKGDIPEGYSVSREKKERFSLILESASTNQTSMYLCASSFRAGRDEQYFGPGTRLTVT.

This chain joins TRBV11-3 and TRBJ2-3, with TRBD2 as a possible D gene (5 bases). The CDR3 is 14 amino acids. Germline loops: CDR1 SGHNT, CDR2 YENEEA. Trimming stripped 5 bases from V and 6 bases from J, with 15 bases between. CDR3 protein: CASSPSRRSDTQYF. CDR3 coding DNA: TGTGCCAGCAGCCCCTCGCGGAGGTCGGATACGCAGTATTTT.

J is TRBJ2-7 and V is TRBV2, with 7 bases aligning to TRBD2. With V trimmed by 4 bases and J by 3 bases, 9 bases remained unmatched. This CDR3 spans 15 amino acids. The germline V gene has CDR1 SNHLY and CDR2 FYNNEI. The CDR3 nucleotides read TGTGCCAGCAGTGTCTCGCTTGGCGGGGGCTACGAGCAGTACTTC. This encodes CASSVSLGGGYEQYF.

The rearrangement uses TRBV11-2 and TRBJ2-7; 8 nucleotides agree with TRBD1. The trim removed 5 bases at V and 4 bases at J, leaving 10 bases unmatched. This CDR3 contains 15 residues. Germline V gives CDR1 SGHAT, CDR2 FQNNGV. The CDR3 sequence: CASSLPSGGGYEQYF. The CDR3 region has the DNA TGTGCCAGCAGCCTCCCCTCAGGGGGCGGTTACGAGCAGTACTTC.

This chain joins TRBV7-9 and TRBJ1-1; 7 bases align to TRBD1. The CDR3 spans 12 residues. V gave up 4 bases and J gave up 6 bases; unmatched junction bases: 2. Germline V gene data show CDR1 as SEHNR and CDR2 as FQNEAQ (reference sequence). The DNA of the CDR3 is TGTGCCAGCAGCTGGGGACAGTCTGAAGCTTTCTTT. Translating gives CASSWGQSEAFF.

V gene TRBV28 combines with J gene TRBJ1-1; 10 bases fit TRBD1. The trim removed 6 bases at V and 3 bases at J, leaving 10 bases unmatched. Looked up from germline, CDR1 is MDHEN and CDR2 is SYDVKM. This CDR3 comprises 16 residues. The CDR3 nucleotides are TGTGCCAGCAGACCACCGGGGACAGGGGTTGACACTGAAGCTTTCTTT. It translates to CASRPPGTGVDTEAFF.

This sequence joins TRBV10-3 and TRBJ2-1, with a possible D match to TRBD2 (6 bases). This CDR3 has 15 residues. The germline gives CDR1 ENHRY, CDR2 SYGVKD. Trimming took 4 bases from V and 8 from J, leaving 18 bases between them. CDR3 sequence reads: CAISVGGKRGDEQFF. The CDR3 DNA reads TGTGCCATCAGTGTCGGCGGGAAGAGGGGCGATGAGCAGTTCTTC.

This clone was counted between two and nine times. The chain joins TRBV29-1 to TRBJ2-3; TRBD2 agrees at 12 bases. The CDR3 has 15 residues. The J segment lost 0 bases and the V segment lost 6 bases, leaving 4 bases of the junction unmatched. The germline CDR1 and CDR2 sequences are SQVTM and ANQGSEA. DNA for the CDR3: TGCAGCGTGGACGGACTAGCGGGGAGCACAGATACGCAGTATTTT. It translates to CSVDGLAGSTDTQYF.

The chain uses TRBV25-1 and TRBJ1-2, with D possibly matching TRBD1 (6 bases). The CDR3 extends over 14 amino acids. Germline values: CDR1 MGHDK, CDR2 SYGVNS. V shed 4 bases and J shed 8 bases, with 17 bases lying between them. The CDR3 is CASSAPGGRWGYTF. CDR3 in DNA: TGTGCCAGCAGTGCACCCGGGGGGCGTTGGGGCTACACCTTC.